This T cell receptor beta chain came from a study of blood T cell repertoires in COVID-19. Clones were sequenced by immunoSEQ multiplex PCR, and TCRdb holds only the in-frame ones, with some missing. Among approximately 200,000 clones listed, roughly 86% were seen once. The CDR3 is 17 residues long. Germline loops: CDR1 MDHEN, CDR2 SYDVKM. Trimming cost V 6 bases and J 2 bases; bases outside gene matches: 11. Symptom resolution, clearance, or two negative PCRs marked the recovered donors of Cohort 3. The specimen was PBMCs or T cells enriched from blood (not recorded which). This TCR came from a woman aged 25 to 45 who had recovered from COVID-19. The gene calls are TRBV28 and TRBJ2-3; 10 bases are a match to TRBD1. The CDR3 is CASRLRDRGLLTDTQYF. The DNA of the CDR3 is TGTGCCAGCAGACTCCGGGACAGGGGACTACTCACAGATACGCAGTATTTT.